The TCR beta chain described here comes from a study of a mutant IDH1 vaccine in newly diagnosed glioma. Study-wide context: Treated patients, averaging around 40 years, were 62.5% male and about 40% female. The study, taken as a whole, reports: It was 85% to 95% of patients that developed vaccine-induced immune responses. Pseudoprogression seemed unrelated to changes in top peripheral T cell clonotypes.

A remark on this clone: The antigen is undetermined.

Libraries were prepared by immunoSEQ multiplex PCR; TCRdb keeps only in-frame clonotypes and omits some of them. The data hold 95,000 to 100,000 clones, with roughly 89% observed a single time. Time point: baseline, week 1 (first vaccination visit). Treatment in this sample: pre-vaccination baseline after standard-of-care therapy. The specimen comprised PBMCs, sampled from a glioma patient treated with radiotherapy, temozolomide or both. This clonotype was obtained from a woman in her 50s with glioma.

CDR3 coding DNA: TGTGCCAGCAGCGCCGAAGGGACTACCTACAATGAGCAGTTCTTC. Its translation is CASSAEGTTYNEQFF. This chain connects TRBV9 to TRBJ2-1; 7 bases are a match to TRBD2. Germline CDR1 and CDR2: SGDLS and YYNGEE. The CDR3 extends over 15 amino acids. V lost 3 bases, J lost 2 bases, and 5 bases stayed unmatched.